A selection of T cell receptor beta chains follows, all from one sample in a study of cytomegalovirus exposure and HLA in healthy donors. Using immunoSEQ multiplex PCR, the repertoire was profiled, and TCRdb retains in-frame clones only, with some absent. This table holds roughly 97,000 clones, around 9.1% found once. The sequenced sample consisted of PBMCs. The receptors here all came from a man aged 35 to 55 in good health and CMV-seropositive. CDR3s include the opening cysteine and the closing phenylalanine or tryptophan. D genes are given only for firm matches. Some rows have no size entry. The others give once, few or many, or a class for an expanded clone.

CDR3nt,CDR3aa,v_gene,abundance,j_gene,d_gene
TGCGCCAGCAGCTTGGCGGAACTAGCGGGAGGGAATGAGCAGTTCTTC,CASSLAELAGGNEQFF,TRBV5-1,NA,TRBJ2-1,TRBD2
TGCGCCAGCAGCTTCGAGCGGGCGGTCTCCTACGAGCAGTACTTC,CASSFERAVSYEQYF,TRBV5-1,NA,TRBJ2-7,NA
TGTGCCACCAGCAGGGGACAGGACCAGTACTTC,CATSRGQDQYF,TRBV15,NA,TRBJ2-7,TRBD1
TGTGCCAGCGCAACCACAGGGGAGAATGAAAAACTGTTTTTT,CASATTGENEKLFF,TRBV6-6,NA,TRBJ1-4,TRBD1
TGTGCCAGCAGAAAAGGGGCCTTTACTAATGAAAAACTGTTTTTT,CASRKGAFTNEKLFF,TRBV6-1,few,TRBJ1-4,NA
TGTGCCAGCAGTCGGGACAGGGGCGAGCAGTACTTC,CASSRDRGEQYF,TRBV2,few,TRBJ2-7,TRBD1
TGTGCCAGCAGGGCCGGTCCGGGACAGTCTGCCCTTAACTATGGCTACACCTTC,CASRAGPGQSALNYGYTF,TRBV28,NA,TRBJ1-2,TRBD1
TGTGCCAGCAGACAACATGCTCCCAATGGCTACACCTTC,CASRQHAPNGYTF,TRBV6-5,NA,TRBJ1-2,NA
TGCAGTGCTGCTAGCGGAAGGCAGTTCTTC,CSAASGRQFF,TRBV20-1,NA,TRBJ2-1,TRBD2
TGTGCCAGCAGCTCCCTAGCGGACTCCTACAATGAGCAGTTCTTC,CASSSLADSYNEQFF,TRBV5-4,NA,TRBJ2-1,TRBD2
TGTGCCAGCAGCTTATCCTATTCGGGATTTGACGAGCAGTACTTC,CASSLSYSGFDEQYF,TRBV7-6,NA,TRBJ2-7,NA
TGTGCCAGCAGTGAACAGCGCAGCTATAACCCTGAAGCTTTCTTT,CASSEQRSYNPEAFF,TRBV2,few,TRBJ1-1,NA
TGTGCCATCAGTGAGACATTTGCAGGGAAAGGTAATGAAAAACTGTTTTTT,CAISETFAGKGNEKLFF,TRBV10-3,NA,TRBJ1-4,NA
TGTGCCAGCAGCCAAGACCCCCGCAACGGCCTGGGACTAGCGGGTTCTACCTACGAGCAGTACTTC,CASSQDPRNGLGLAGSTYEQYF,TRBV4-2,NA,TRBJ2-7,TRBD2
TGTGCCAGCACCCTAGGGGGAGGGAGCTCCTACAATGAGCAGTTCTTC,CASTLGGGSSYNEQFF,TRBV27,few,TRBJ2-1,NA
TGTGCCAGCAGTGTACCAGGGTCGGCGACCCAGTACTTC,CASSVPGSATQYF,TRBV2,few,TRBJ2-5,NA
TGTGCCAGTAGTATCATGGGGGGGACTGAAGCTTTCTTT,CASSIMGGTEAFF,TRBV19,NA,TRBJ1-1,NA
TGTGCCAGCAGCCCCGCAGTGAACACTGAAGCTTTCTTT,CASSPAVNTEAFF,TRBV6-5,few,TRBJ1-1,NA
TGTGCCAGCCGCTCCTCAGGGGGCTCGGTGACCCAGTACTTC,CASRSSGGSVTQYF,TRBV6-5,NA,TRBJ2-5,TRBD1
TGTGCCGTGGGGCTAGCGGGATACAATGAGCAGTTCTTC,CAVGLAGYNEQFF,TRBV6-5,few,TRBJ2-1,TRBD2
TGTGCCACCAGCAGAGCGGGGCGGGAGAGTTGGGATACGCAGTATTTT,CATSRAGRESWDTQYF,TRBV15,NA,TRBJ2-3,TRBD2
TGTGCCAGCAGTGATACCGGCTACGAGCAGTACTTC,CASSDTGYEQYF,TRBV6-1,NA,TRBJ2-7,NA
TGTGCCAGCAGCTCTGCGAAGGGGGTCTACGAGCAGTACTTC,CASSSAKGVYEQYF,TRBV7-2,NA,TRBJ2-7,NA
TGTGCCAGCAGCTTAGGTACACTGAACACTGAAGCTTTCTTT,CASSLGTLNTEAFF,TRBV7-9,NA,TRBJ1-1,NA
TGTGCCAGCAGCCAAGATGGAGGCAGTCTCGCAGATACGCAGTATTTT,CASSQDGGSLADTQYF,TRBV14,many,TRBJ2-3,NA
TGTGCCAGCAAATTAAGACAGGGATCTACAGATACGCAGTATTTT,CASKLRQGSTDTQYF,TRBV2,NA,TRBJ2-3,TRBD1
TGTGCCAGCAGTCGACAGGGGGATACGTACGAGCAGTACTTC,CASSRQGDTYEQYF,TRBV6-5,NA,TRBJ2-7,TRBD1
TGTGCCAGCAGCCCCACTAGCGGGAGGGCCTCGTTTCATGAGCAGTTCTTC,CASSPTSGRASFHEQFF,TRBV11-2,NA,TRBJ2-1,TRBD2
TGTGCCAGCAGTGATTATAACTACGAGCAGTACTTC,CASSDYNYEQYF,TRBV6-1,few,TRBJ2-7,NA
TGTGCCAGCAGCCCTACCTTAGTTTCCGGCTACAATGAGCAGTTCTTC,CASSPTLVSGYNEQFF,TRBV28,NA,TRBJ2-1,NA
TGTGCCAGCGGGGGGGCCTGGTCCCTTGAGAAACTGTTTTTT,CASGGAWSLEKLFF,TRBV6-5,NA,TRBJ1-4,NA
TGCAGCGTTGGACAGACGAACACTGAAGCTTTCTTT,CSVGQTNTEAFF,TRBV29-1,NA,TRBJ1-1,NA
TGTGCCAGTAGTCTAGGACAGGGTAAGGTCTACGAGCAGTACTTC,CASSLGQGKVYEQYF,TRBV19,NA,TRBJ2-7,TRBD1
TGTGCCAGCAGCCAAGATACGGCTCGGACAGGGGCGAGGGAGCAGTACTTC,CASSQDTARTGAREQYF,TRBV4-2,NA,TRBJ2-7,TRBD1
TGTGCCAGTAGCCCCGTTTCGAGCTCCTACAATGAGCAGTTCTTC,CASSPVSSSYNEQFF,TRBV19,NA,TRBJ2-1,NA
TGTGCCAGCCTCGGGTCCCAAGGCAATCAGCCCCAGCATTTT,CASLGSQGNQPQHF,TRBV6-4,NA,TRBJ1-5,NA
TGTGCTTCTGCCGGGACTAGATATGAGCAGTTCTTC,CASAGTRYEQFF,TRBV12-5,few,TRBJ2-1,TRBD2
TGTGCCAGCAGCTTAATCCAGGGGGACCTAACCATATATTTT,CASSLIQGDLTIYF,TRBV7-8,few,TRBJ1-3,TRBD1
TGTGCCAGCAGCTTAATGGGACAGAGCATCTCCTACGAGCAGTACTTC,CASSLMGQSISYEQYF,TRBV7-9,few,TRBJ2-7,TRBD1
TGTGCCAGCAGCTTCTTCTCTCCGGGACAGATCTACCTCGGGGAGCTGTTTTTT,CASSFFSPGQIYLGELFF,TRBV5-8,few,TRBJ2-2,TRBD1
TGTGCCAGCAGTTCTCGCCTTAGTTTTAATGAGCAGTTCTTC,CASSSRLSFNEQFF,TRBV6-5,NA,TRBJ2-1,NA
TGCGCCAGCAGCTTGGCTAGTGGCGAGCAGTACTTC,CASSLASGEQYF,TRBV5-1,few,TRBJ2-7,NA
TGCGCCAGCAGCTTGGTTTTAAGAGACAGGTTCTACGAGCAGTACTTC,CASSLVLRDRFYEQYF,TRBV5-1,NA,TRBJ2-7,NA
TGTGCCAGCAGTGCCCGGTCTGGCAATCAGCCCCAGCATTTT,CASSARSGNQPQHF,TRBV6-5,NA,TRBJ1-5,NA
TGTGCCAGTATCCCAGGACAGGCAATCCCGAACACCGGGGAGCTGTTTTTT,CASIPGQAIPNTGELFF,TRBV19,NA,TRBJ2-2,TRBD1
TGTGCCAGCAGTACGGACAAGAACACTGAAGCTTTCTTT,CASSTDKNTEAFF,TRBV6-6,few,TRBJ1-1,NA